This T cell receptor beta chain was captured by sequencing in a study of blood T cell repertoires in COVID-19. On the study more broadly: The origin of the acute and convalescent COVID-19 samples was the United States, Italy and Spain. Nucleic acid was either cDNA or gDNA, and it came from T cells, B-cell-depleted T cells, or PBMCs.

Source study methods: The assay estimated nucleated cells by amplifying reference gene primers. The protocol was immunoSEQ multiplex PCR, while the TCRdb copy is restricted to in-frame clones and leaves out a portion. V and J calls and clone size are copied from that table; D and trimming were computed from the DNA. The top ten hold almost 2% of the sample, which has under 500,000 clones, about 85% seen once. Participant-given clinical history determined each cohort assignment. V lost 1 base and J 5 bases, leaving 11 bases between the germline ends. This CDR3 has 14 residues. Per germline, CDR1 SGHTA and CDR2 FQGNSA.

Sequencing used PBMCs or T cells enriched from blood (not recorded which). The V call is TRBV7-2, the J call TRBJ2-5; a possible D gene is TRBD2 (6 bases). This receptor was taken from a woman aged 18-35 years with acute COVID-19. As DNA, the CDR3 is TGTGCCAGCAGCTTAGTGACTAGTGGGGAGACCCAGTACTTC. Its translation is CASSLVTSGETQYF.